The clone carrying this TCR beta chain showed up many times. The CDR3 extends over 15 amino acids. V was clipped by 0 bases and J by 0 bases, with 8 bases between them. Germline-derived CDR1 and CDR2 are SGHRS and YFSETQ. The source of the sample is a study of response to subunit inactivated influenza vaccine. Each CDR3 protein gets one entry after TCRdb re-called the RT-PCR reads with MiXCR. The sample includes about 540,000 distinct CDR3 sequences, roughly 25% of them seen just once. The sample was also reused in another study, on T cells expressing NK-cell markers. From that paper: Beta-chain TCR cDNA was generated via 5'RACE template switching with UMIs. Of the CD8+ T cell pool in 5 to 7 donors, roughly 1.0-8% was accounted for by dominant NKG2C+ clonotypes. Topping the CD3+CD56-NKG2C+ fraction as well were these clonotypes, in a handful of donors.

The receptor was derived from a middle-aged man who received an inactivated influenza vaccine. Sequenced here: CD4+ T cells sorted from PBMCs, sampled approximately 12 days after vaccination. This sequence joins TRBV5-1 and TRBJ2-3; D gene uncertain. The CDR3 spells CASSLDSTSTDTQYF. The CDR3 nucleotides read TGCGCCAGCAGCTTGGACAGTACGAGCACAGATACGCAGTATTTT.